There are many counts of the clone carrying this TCR beta chain. Its antigen is not known. This entry comes from a study of T cells in Graves' hyperthyroidism and ophthalmopathy. General study points: The majority of expanded thyroid clonotypes above 0.001 also appeared in blood.

CDR1 and CDR2 from the germline V gene are SGHNT and YENEEA. The V gene end was trimmed by 3 bases and the J gene end by 4 bases; junction bases not matched to a gene: 5. The CDR3 is 15 residues long. Amplification of TCR beta CDR3 regions used RNA as the template. During a first-round RT-PCR of the TCR CDR3, the HTBI primer set was used. TCRdb passed the multiplex PCR reads through MiXCR, listing each CDR3 protein once. The sample lists approximately 210,000 distinct CDR3 sequences, 17% occurring once. Stability of Graves' hyperthyroidism was defined as absent ophthalmopathy progression within 18 months.

The sequencing input was blood. The clonotype originates from a man between 50 and 59 years old with Graves' hyperthyroidism. The chain joins TRBV11-3 to TRBJ1-2, with 10 bases that match TRBD1. This chain's CDR3 is CASSFGTGVLYGYTF. CDR3 bases: TGTGCCAGCAGCTTTGGGACAGGGGTACTCTATGGCTACACCTTC.